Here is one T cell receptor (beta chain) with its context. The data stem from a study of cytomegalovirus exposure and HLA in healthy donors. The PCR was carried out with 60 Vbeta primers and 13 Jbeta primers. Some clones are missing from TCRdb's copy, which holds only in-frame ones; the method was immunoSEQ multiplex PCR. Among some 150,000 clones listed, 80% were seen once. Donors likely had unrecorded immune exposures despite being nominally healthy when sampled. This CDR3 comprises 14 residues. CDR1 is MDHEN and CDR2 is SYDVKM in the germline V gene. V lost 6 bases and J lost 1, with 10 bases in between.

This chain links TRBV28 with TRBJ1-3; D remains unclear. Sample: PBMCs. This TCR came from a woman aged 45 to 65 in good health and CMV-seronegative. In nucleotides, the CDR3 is TGTGCCAGCAGATCAACAGTTTCTGGAAACACCATATATTTT. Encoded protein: CASRSTVSGNTIYF.